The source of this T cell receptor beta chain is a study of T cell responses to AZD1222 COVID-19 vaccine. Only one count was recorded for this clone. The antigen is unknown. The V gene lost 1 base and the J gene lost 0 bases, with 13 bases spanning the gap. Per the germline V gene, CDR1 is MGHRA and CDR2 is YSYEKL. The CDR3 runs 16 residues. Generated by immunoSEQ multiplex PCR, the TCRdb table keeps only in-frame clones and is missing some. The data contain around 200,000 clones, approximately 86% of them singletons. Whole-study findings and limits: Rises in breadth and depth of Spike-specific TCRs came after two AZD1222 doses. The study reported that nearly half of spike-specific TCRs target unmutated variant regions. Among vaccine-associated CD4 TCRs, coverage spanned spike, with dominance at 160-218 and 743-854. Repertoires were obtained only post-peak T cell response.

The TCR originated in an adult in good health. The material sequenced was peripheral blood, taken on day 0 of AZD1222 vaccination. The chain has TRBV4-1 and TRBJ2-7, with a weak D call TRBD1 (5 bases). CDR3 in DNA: TGCGCCAGCAGCCAAGTTTTAAGGGGCGCCTCCTACGAGCAGTACTTC. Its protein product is CASSQVLRGASYEQYF.